The 15 T cell receptor beta chains given below trace back to one sample, sequenced in a study of response to subunit inactivated influenza vaccine. TCRdb reprocessed the RT-PCR reads with MiXCR, giving one entry per CDR3 protein. The sample has around 530,000 distinct CDR3 sequences, about 12% seen once. Sequenced material: PBMCs from blood, taken on the day of vaccination. These receptors were obtained from a man aged 50 to 59 who received an inactivated influenza vaccine.

Only a few counts were recorded for this clonotype. This chain connects TRBV7-2 to TRBJ2-7; D not resolved. Germline V gives CDR1 SGHTA, CDR2 FQGNSA. There are 15 residues in the CDR3. The germline V and J ends were trimmed by 2 bases and 2 bases, with 13 bases remaining between them. The chain's CDR3 is CASSLSGATAYEQYF. The CDR3 region has the DNA TGTGCCAGCAGCTTAAGTGGAGCGACGGCCTACGAGCAGTACTTC.

This clonotype has a count of ten or more. The J gene is TRBJ1-6, the V gene TRBV12-3 or TRBV12-4; the D gene is possibly TRBD1 (5 bases). This CDR3 region has 14 residues. V was shortened by 5 bases and J by 9 bases, with 14 bases between the two germline ends. CDR3 sequence reads: CASSPGVGASPLHF. The DNA for the CDR3 is TGTGCCAGCAGTCCTGGGGTCGGGGCTTCACCCCTCCACTTT.

The CDR3 reads CASSFQGRRQETQYF. The CDR3 bases are TGTGCCAGCAGCTTTCAGGGAAGGAGACAAGAGACCCAGTACTTC. The chain combines TRBV7-2 with TRBJ2-5; maybe TRBD1 (5 bases). The CDR3 is made up of 15 amino acids. Trimming cost V 3 bases and J 2 bases, with 13 bases left between them. Germline CDR1 and CDR2: SGHTA and FQGNSA.

This clonotype was seen a few times. At one end, the junction sequence differs from germline, possibly due to a read error. The rearrangement links TRBV6-1 to TRBJ2-7, with 9 positions matching TRBD2. The CDR3 loop spans 15 amino acids. Germline CDR1 reads MNHNS; CDR2 reads SASEGT. CDR3 loop: CASSQAGGSSYEQYF. CDR3 nucleotide sequence: TGTGCCAGCAGTCAAGCGGGGGGATCCTCCTACGAGCAGTACTTC.

The gene calls are TRBV24-1 and TRBJ2-3, with a possible D match to TRBD2 (6 bases). CDR1 is KGHDR, CDR2 SFDVKD, per germline. The V and J ends lost 7 bases and 3 bases respectively, with 13 bases between them. This CDR3 comprises 14 residues. CDR3 residues: CATSAGTWTDTQYF. The CDR3 DNA follows: TGTGCCACCAGCGCGGGAACTTGGACAGATACGCAGTATTTT.

The chain carries TRBV4-3 and TRBJ2-7; TRBD1 is a possible D gene (6 bases). Germline CDR1 reads LGHNA; CDR2 reads YSLEER. V was shortened by 3 bases and J by 4 bases, with 10 bases between the two germline ends. The CDR3 has 13 amino acids. CDR3 sequence (DNA): TGCGCCAGCAGCCAGGAAACAGGGTACGAGCAGTACTTC. Encoded protein: CASSQETGYEQYF.

At least ten counts were recorded for this clonotype. The chain uses TRBV11-2 and TRBJ1-6; no clear D. V shed 0 bases and J shed 11 bases, with 8 bases lying between them. Germline V lookup: CDR1 SGHAT, CDR2 FQNNGV. The CDR3 consists of 13 residues. CDR3 sequence (DNA): TGTGCCAGCAGCTTAGATTCGCGGGCACCCCTCCACTTT. It codes for CASSLDSRAPLHF.

This clonotype was seen more than once but under ten times. The rearrangement joins TRBV6-1 to TRBJ1-4; possible D gene TRBD1, 5 bases. V was cut by 6 bases and J by 8 bases, with 16 bases left in between. In germline, CDR1 is MNHNS, CDR2 SASEGT. CDR3 length equals 14 residues. The CDR3 loop is CASSLYRGGEKLFF. CDR3 in DNA: TGTGCCAGCAGCCTATACCGGGGCGGCGAAAAACTGTTTTTT.

This clonotype was counted many times. This chain links TRBV4-3 with TRBJ2-1, with 10 bases that match TRBD2. J lost 3 bases, V lost 3 bases, and 5 bases had no gene match. The CDR3 totals 16 residues. CDR1 is LGHNA, CDR2 YSLEER, per germline. The chain's CDR3 is CASSHSGRAFYNEQFF. In nucleotides, the CDR3 is TGCGCCAGCAGCCACAGCGGGAGGGCCTTCTACAATGAGCAGTTCTTC.

This clonotype has only a few counts. The V and J genes are TRBV7-9 and TRBJ2-7, with TRBD2 as a possible D gene (5 bases). Between the trimmed V and J ends, which lost 6 bases and 6 bases, there was a span of 18 bases. This CDR3 is 14 amino acids long. The germline gives CDR1 SEHNR, CDR2 FQNEAQ (reference sequence). CDR3 loop: CASSLGEQQGEQYF. The CDR3, as DNA: TGTGCCAGCAGTCTTGGGGAGCAGCAAGGCGAGCAGTACTTC.

This clonotype has only a few counts. V and J are TRBV6-2 or TRBV6-3 and TRBJ1-5; 7 positions agree with TRBD1. J lost 1 base, V lost 6 bases, and 15 bases had no gene match. This CDR3 region has 18 residues. The germline V gene encodes CDR1 MNHEY and CDR2 SVGEGT. The CDR3 reads CASSWGQRKRLSNQPQHF. The DNA of the CDR3 is TGTGCCAGCAGCTGGGGACAGCGAAAAAGATTAAGCAATCAGCCCCAGCATTTT.

The chain employs TRBV27 and TRBJ2-7; 7 bases agree with TRBD1. Germline-derived CDR1 and CDR2 are MNHEY and SMNVEV (reference sequence). J was trimmed by 2 bases and V by 5 bases; bases with no gene match: 6. This CDR3 has 14 residues. CDR3 DNA: TGTGCCAGCAGTCCGGAGACAGGGACCTACGAGCAGTACTTC. This codes for CASSPETGTYEQYF.

There are many counts of this clonotype. The V and J genes are TRBV5-1 and TRBJ1-3; tentatively, D is TRBD1 (5 bases). The CDR3 runs 16 residues. In germline, CDR1 is SGHRS, CDR2 YFSETQ. The V end lost 1 base, the J end lost 0 bases, and 11 bases lay between the germline ends. CDR3 protein: CASSLTQAISGNTIYF. The CDR3 DNA is TGCGCCAGCAGCTTGACACAGGCCATCTCTGGAAACACCATATATTTT. Combining the CDR3 with reference TRBV5-1 and TRBJ1-3 gives the whole variable domain KAGVTQTPRYLIKTRGQQVTLSCSPISGHRSVSWYQQTPGQGLQFLFEYFSETQRNKGNFPGRFSGRQFSNSRSEMNVSTLELGDSALYLCASSLTQAISGNTIYFGEGSWLTVV.

This rearrangement joins TRBV12-3 or TRBV12-4 to TRBJ2-5, with 16 nucleotides matching TRBD2. The CDR3 totals 16 residues. The ends lost 6 bases at V and 4 bases at J; junction bases unmatched: 5. CDR3 protein: CASSVGTSGRGETQYF. As DNA, the CDR3 is TGTGCCAGCAGCGTCGGGACTAGCGGGAGGGGAGAGACCCAGTACTTC.

This chain uses TRBV6-1 with TRBJ1-1; 7 bases are a match to TRBD1. Germline trimming cut 5 bases from V and 0 bases from J; bases unmatched to any gene: 3. The CDR3 is 14 amino acids. Germline assignment: CDR1 MNHNS and CDR2 SASEGT. The CDR3 DNA follows: TGTGCCAGCAGTCAGGGGGTGGTGAACACTGAAGCTTTCTTT. Its translation is CASSQGVVNTEAFF.